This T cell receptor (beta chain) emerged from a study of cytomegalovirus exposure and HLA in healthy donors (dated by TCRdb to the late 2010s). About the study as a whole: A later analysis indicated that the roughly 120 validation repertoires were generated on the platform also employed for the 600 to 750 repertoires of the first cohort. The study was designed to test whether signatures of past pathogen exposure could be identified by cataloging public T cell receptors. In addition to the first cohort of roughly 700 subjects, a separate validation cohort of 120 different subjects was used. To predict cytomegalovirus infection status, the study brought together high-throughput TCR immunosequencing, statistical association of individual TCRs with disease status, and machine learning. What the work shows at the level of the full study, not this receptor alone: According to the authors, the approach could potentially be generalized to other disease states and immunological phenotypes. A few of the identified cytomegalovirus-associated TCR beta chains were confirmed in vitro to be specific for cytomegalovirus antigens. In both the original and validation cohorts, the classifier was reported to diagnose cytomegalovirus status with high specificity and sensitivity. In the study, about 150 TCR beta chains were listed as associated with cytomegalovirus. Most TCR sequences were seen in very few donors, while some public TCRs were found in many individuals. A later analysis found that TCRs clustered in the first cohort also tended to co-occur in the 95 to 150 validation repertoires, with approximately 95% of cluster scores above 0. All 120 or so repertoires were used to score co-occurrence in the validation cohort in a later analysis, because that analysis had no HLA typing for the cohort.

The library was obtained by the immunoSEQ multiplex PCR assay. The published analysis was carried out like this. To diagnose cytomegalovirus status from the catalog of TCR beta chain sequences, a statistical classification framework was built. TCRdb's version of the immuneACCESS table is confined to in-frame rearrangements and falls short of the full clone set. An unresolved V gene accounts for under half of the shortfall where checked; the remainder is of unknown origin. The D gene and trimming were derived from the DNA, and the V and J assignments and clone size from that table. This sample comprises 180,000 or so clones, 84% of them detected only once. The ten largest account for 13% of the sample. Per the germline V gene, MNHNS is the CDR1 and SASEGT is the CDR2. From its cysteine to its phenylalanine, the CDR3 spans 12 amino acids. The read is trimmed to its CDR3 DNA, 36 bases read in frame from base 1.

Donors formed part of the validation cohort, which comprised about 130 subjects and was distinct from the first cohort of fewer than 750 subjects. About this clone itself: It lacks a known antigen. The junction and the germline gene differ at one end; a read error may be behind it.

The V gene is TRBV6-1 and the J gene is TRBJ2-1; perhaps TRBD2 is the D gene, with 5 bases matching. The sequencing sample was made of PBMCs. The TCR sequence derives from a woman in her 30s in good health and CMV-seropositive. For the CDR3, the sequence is CASSERGGSLLF. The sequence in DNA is TGTGCCAGCAGTGAACGGGGTGGGAGCCTCCTCTTC.